The 4 T cell receptor beta chains below were found in one sample sequenced in a study of breast tumors, draining lymph nodes, adjacent tissues. The lymph nodes were axillary draining lymph nodes from breast cancer patients. TCRdb called the multiplex PCR reads again in MiXCR, with one record for every CDR3 protein. This table has over 200,000 distinct CDR3 sequences, roughly a third appearing once. Sequencing input: axillary lymph node tissue. These receptors were taken from a female donor with breast cancer. Some clones in this sample may be carry-over from other donors' samples.

This clonotype was counted many times. A junction boundary mismatches the germline segment, possibly from a read error. V gene TRBV7-3 combines with J gene TRBJ2-1; 10 nucleotides line up with TRBD2. The germline gives CDR1 SGHTA, CDR2 FQGTGA. This CDR3 contains 14 residues. The CDR3: CASSPTGLAEEHYF. The CDR3 bases are TGTGCCAGCAGCCCTACCGGACTAGCGGAAGAACACTACTTC. The full variable domain, with the rest looked up from reference TRBV7-3 and TRBJ2-1, is GAGVSQTPSNKVTEKGKYVELRCDPISGHTALYWYRQSLGQGPEFLIYFQGTGAADDSGLPNDRFFAVRPEGSVSTLKIQRTERGDSAVYLCASSPTGLAEEHYFGPGTRLTVL.

On this clonotype itself: Given the absence of the conserved phenylalanine or tryptophan at the CDR3 end, a read error is likely. It is unclear where the CDR3 begins or ends on the DNA, so no DNA is shown, and the CDR3 is as TCRdb lists it. The chain combines TRBV2 with TRBJ1-6; the table's D call TRBD1 went unverified against the DNA. The CDR3 has 12 residues if both end residues are counted. Germline assignment: CDR1 SNHLY and CDR2 FYNNEI. The CDR3 region is CASSETGVTPNY.

For this clonotype: It may be a read error: a sequence one base away is much more abundant. The genes are TRBV6-4 and TRBJ1-5; D remains ambiguous. V lost 5 bases, J lost 7 bases, and 12 bases lay in between. The V gene's germline CDR1 is MRHNA and CDR2 SNTAGT. The CDR3 covers 13 residues. CDR3 sequence (DNA): TGTGCCAGCAGTCAAATTTTTGGACAGCCCCAGCATTTT. As protein: CASSQIFGQPQHF.

In its sample, this clonotype was seen many times. This chain joins TRBV4-1 and TRBJ1-2, with D uncertain. Germline CDR1 reads MGHRA; CDR2 reads YSYEKL. The V end was cut by 3 bases, the J end by 6 bases, with 23 bases between. The CDR3 length is 17 residues. This CDR3 is CASSQQSGSQKSDGYTF. CDR3 nucleotides: TGCGCCAGCAGCCAGCAATCTGGCAGCCAAAAATCAGATGGCTACACCTTC.